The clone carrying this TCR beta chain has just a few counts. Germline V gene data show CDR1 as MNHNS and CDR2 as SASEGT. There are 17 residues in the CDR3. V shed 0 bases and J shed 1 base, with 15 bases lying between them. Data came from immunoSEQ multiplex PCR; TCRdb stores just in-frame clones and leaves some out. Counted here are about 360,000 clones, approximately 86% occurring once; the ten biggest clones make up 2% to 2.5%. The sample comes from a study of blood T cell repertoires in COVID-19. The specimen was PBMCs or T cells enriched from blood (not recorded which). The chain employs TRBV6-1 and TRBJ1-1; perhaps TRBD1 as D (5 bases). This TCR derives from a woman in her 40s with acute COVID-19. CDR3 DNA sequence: TGTGCCAGCAGTGAAGCTGGGATAGGGGCCAGGAACACTGAAGCTTTCTTT. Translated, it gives CASSEAGIGARNTEAFF.